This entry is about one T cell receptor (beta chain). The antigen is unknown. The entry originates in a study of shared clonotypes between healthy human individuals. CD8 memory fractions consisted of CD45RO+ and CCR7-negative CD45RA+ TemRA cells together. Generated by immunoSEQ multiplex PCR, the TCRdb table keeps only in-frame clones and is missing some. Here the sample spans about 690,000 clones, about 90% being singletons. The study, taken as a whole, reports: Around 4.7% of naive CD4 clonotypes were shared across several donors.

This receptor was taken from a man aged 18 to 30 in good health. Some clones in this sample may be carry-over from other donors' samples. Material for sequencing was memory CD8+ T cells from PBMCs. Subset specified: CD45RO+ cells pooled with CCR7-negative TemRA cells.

CDR3 region: CASSKLSTDTQYF. DNA of the CDR3: TGTGCCAGCAGCAAGTTGAGCACAGATACGCAGTATTTT. The chain employs TRBV5-5 and TRBJ2-3; D not certain. The CDR3 extends over 13 amino acids. Per germline, CDR1 SGHKS and CDR2 YYEKEE (reference sequence). Trimming cost V 4 bases and J 0 bases, with 6 bases left between them. The whole variable domain, remainder taken from reference TRBV5-5 and TRBJ2-3, is DAGVTQSPTHLIKTRGQQVTLRCSPISGHKSVSWYQQVLGQGPQFIFQYYEKEERGRGNFPDRFSARQFPNYSSELNVNALLLGDSALYLCASSKLSTDTQYFGPGTRLTVL.